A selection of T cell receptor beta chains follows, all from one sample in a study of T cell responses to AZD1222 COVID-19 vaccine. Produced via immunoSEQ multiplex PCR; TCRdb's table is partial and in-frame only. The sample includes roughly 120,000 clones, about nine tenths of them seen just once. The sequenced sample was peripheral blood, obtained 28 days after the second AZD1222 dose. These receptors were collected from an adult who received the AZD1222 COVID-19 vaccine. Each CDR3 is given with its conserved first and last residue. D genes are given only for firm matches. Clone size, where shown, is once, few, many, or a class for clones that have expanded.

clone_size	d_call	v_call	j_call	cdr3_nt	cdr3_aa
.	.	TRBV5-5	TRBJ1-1	TGTGCCAGCAGCTTGAGATATACGTCAGGGGATGCCACTGAAGCTTTCTTT	CASSLRYTSGDATEAFF
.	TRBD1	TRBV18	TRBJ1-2	TGTGCCAGCTCACCCGACAGGGTCTATGGCTACACCTTC	CASSPDRVYGYTF
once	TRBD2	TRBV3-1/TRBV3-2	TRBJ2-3	TGTGCCAGCAGCCAAGGGTGGTGGCTAGCGGACACAGATACGCAGTATTTT	CASSQGWWLADTDTQYF
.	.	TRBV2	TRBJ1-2	TGTGCCAGCTCCCTGATCAACCCGACCTATGGCTACACCTTC	CASSLINPTYGYTF
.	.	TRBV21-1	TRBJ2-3	TGTGCCAGCAGCAAAGGCGCTAGCGGGGAGCCAGATACGCAGTATTTT	CASSKGASGEPDTQYF
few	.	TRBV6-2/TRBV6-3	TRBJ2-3	TGTGCCAGCAGTTACTCCCAGGCAGATACGCAGTATTTT	CASSYSQADTQYF
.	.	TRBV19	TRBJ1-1	TGTGCCAGTAGCGACAGGCAGAACACTGAAGCTTTCTTT	CASSDRQNTEAFF
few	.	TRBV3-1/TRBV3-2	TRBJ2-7	TGTGCCAGCAGCCCTGGGACAGTGCGGGGCGAGCAGTACTTC	CASSPGTVRGEQYF
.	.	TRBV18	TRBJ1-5	TGTGCCAGCTCATCAGATCGCAATCAGCCCCAGCATTTT	CASSSDRNQPQHF
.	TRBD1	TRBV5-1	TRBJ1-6	TGCGCCAGCAGCTTAGGGACAGGGGATAATTCACCCCTCCACTTT	CASSLGTGDNSPLHF
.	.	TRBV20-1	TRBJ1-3	TGCAGTGCTCTATTTGGAAACACCATATATTTT	CSALFGNTIYF
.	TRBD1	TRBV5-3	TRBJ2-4	TGTGCCAGAAGCGCCCAGACAGGGATAGCCAAAAACATTCAGTACTTC	CARSAQTGIAKNIQYF
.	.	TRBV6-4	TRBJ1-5	TGTGCCAGCAGTGAAAAGACCGGAGGGCAGCCCCAGCATTTT	CASSEKTGGQPQHF
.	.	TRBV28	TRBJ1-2	TGTGCCAGCCTAGGTCCCGGTTATTCTGGCTACACCTTC	CASLGPGYSGYTF
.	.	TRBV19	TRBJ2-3	TGTGCCAGTAGAGTGAAGGGGGACACAGATACGCAGTATTTT	CASRVKGDTDTQYF
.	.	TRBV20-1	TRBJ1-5	TGCAGTGCTAGTTTCGATTTCAATCAGCCCCAGCATTTT	CSASFDFNQPQHF
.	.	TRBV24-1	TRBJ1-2	TGTGCCACACAAGAGACAGAATCCGACTATGGCTACACCTTC	CATQETESDYGYTF
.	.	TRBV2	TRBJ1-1	TGTGCCAGCAGTTGGACGGGGAACACTGAAGCTTTCTTT	CASSWTGNTEAFF
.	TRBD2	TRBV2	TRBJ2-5	TGTGCCAGCAGTTTGAACGGCGGGGGTCTCCAAGAGACCCAGTACTTC	CASSLNGGGLQETQYF
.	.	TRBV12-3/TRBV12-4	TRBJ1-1	TGTGCCAGCAGTCGTAGGGGTAGCACTGAAGCTTTCTTT	CASSRRGSTEAFF
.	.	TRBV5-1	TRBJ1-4	TGCGCCAGCAGCTTGACGGCAACTAATGAAAAACTGTTTTTT	CASSLTATNEKLFF
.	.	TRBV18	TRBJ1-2	TGTGCCAGCTCACCTCCAGGGAGTTCGGGCTATGGCTACACCTTC	CASSPPGSSGYGYTF
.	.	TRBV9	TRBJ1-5	TGTGCCAGCAGCGCAAGTGGGGCTAGCAATCAGCCCCAGCATTTT	CASSASGASNQPQHF
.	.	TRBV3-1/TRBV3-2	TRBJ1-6	TGTGCCAGCAGCCCTGACAGGAGTTATAATTCACCCCTCCACTTT	CASSPDRSYNSPLHF
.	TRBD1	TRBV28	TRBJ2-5	TGTGCCAGCAGTCTAGGGACAGGGGAGACCCAGTACTTC	CASSLGTGETQYF
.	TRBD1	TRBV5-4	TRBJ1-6	TGTGCCAGCAGCTTGGAGGGGGCCGCACCCCTCCACTTT	CASSLEGAAPLHF
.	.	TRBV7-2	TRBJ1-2	TGTGCCAGCAGCCACATTTGGAGTAACTATGGCTACACCTTC	CASSHIWSNYGYTF